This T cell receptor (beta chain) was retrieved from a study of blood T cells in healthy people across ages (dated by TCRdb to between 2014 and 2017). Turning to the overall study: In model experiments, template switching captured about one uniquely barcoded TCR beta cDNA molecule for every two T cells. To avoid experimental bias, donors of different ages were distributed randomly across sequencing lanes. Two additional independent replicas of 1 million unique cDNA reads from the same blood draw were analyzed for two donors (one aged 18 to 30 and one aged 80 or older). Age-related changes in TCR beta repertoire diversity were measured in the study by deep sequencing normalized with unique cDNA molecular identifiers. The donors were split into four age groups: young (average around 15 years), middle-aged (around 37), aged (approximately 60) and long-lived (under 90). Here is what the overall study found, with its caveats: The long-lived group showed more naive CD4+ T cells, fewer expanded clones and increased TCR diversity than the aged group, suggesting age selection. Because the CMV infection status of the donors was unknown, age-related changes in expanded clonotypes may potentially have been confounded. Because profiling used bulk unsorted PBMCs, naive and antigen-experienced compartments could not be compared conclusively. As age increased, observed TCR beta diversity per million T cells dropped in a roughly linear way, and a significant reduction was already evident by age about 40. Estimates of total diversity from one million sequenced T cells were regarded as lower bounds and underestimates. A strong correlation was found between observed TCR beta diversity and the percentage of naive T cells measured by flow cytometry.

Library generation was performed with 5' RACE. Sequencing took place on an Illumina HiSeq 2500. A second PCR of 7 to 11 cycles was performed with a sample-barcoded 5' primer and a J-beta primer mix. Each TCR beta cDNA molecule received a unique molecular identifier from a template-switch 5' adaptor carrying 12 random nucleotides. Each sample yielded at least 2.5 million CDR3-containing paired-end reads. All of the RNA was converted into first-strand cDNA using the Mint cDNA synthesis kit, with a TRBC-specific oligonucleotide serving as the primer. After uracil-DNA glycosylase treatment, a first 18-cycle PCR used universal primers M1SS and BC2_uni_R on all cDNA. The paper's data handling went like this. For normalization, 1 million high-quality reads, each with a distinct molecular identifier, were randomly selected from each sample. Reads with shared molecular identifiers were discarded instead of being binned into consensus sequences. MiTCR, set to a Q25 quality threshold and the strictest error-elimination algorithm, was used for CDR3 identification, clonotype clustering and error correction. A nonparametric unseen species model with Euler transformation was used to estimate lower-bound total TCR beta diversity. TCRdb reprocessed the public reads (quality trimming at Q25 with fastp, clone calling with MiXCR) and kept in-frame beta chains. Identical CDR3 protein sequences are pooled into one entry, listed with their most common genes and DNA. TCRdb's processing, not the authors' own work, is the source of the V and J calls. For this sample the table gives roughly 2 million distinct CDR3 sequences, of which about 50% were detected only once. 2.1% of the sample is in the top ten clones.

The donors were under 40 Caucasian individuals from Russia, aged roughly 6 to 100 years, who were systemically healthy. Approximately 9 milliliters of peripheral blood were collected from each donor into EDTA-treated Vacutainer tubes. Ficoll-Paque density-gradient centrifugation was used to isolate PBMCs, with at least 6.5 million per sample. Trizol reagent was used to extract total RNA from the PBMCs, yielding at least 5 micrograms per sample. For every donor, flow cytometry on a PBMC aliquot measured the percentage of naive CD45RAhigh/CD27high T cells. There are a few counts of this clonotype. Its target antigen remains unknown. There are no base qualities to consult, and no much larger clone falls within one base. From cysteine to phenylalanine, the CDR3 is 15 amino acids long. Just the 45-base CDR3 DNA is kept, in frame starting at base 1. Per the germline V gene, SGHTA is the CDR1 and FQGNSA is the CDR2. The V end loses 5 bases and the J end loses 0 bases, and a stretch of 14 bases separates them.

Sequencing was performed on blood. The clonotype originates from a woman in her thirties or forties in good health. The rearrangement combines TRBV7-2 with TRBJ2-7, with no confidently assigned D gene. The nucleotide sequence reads TGTGCCAGCAGCCGCCAAGGCGGCAACTCCTACGAGCAGTACTTC. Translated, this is CASSRQGGNSYEQYF.